The 9 T cell receptor beta chains given below trace back to one sample, sequenced in a study of control samples from healthy donors and cancer patients. Sequenced by immunoSEQ multiplex PCR; TCRdb stores in-frame clones only, minus some. The data hold some 100,000 clones, with about 88% observed a single time. Sequencing used blood. Every receptor here comes from a woman aged 45-59 years in good health.

The chain joins TRBV18 to TRBJ1-2; 8 positions match TRBD1. Germline CDR1 is KGHSH and CDR2 is LQKENI. The J segment lost 6 bases and the V segment lost 2 bases, leaving 23 bases of the junction unmatched. CDR3 length equals 20 residues. The CDR3 nucleotides are TGTGCCAGCTCACCATCAAGGGGCAGGGGGCGTGATGTGAATTCCGATGGCTACACCTTC. It specifies CASSPSRGRGRDVNSDGYTF. Drawing the rest from reference TRBV18 and TRBJ1-2, the complete variable domain is NAGVMQNPRHLVRRRGQEARLRCSPMKGHSHVYWYRQLPEEGLKFMVYLQKENIIDESGMPKERFSAEFPKEGPSILRIQQVVRGDSAAYFCASSPSRGRGRDVNSDGYTFGSGTRLTVV.

The CDR3 DNA follows: TGTGCCACAAGGTCCCCCGCGAACACTGAAGCTTTCTTT. It encodes CATRSPANTEAFF. The chain links TRBV19 to TRBJ1-1; D is unclear. The CDR3 has 13 amino acids. Trimming stripped 10 bases from V and 1 base from J, with 13 bases between. Per germline, CDR1 LNHDA and CDR2 SQIVND (reference sequence).

The V and J genes are TRBV5-1 and TRBJ1-1, with D possibly being TRBD1 (5 bases). CDR1 and CDR2 (germline): SGHRS, YFSETQ. V was trimmed by 3 bases and J by 5 bases, leaving 17 bases between them. The CDR3 totals 15 residues. The CDR3 loop is CASSSPQGARTEAFF. The CDR3 DNA sequence: TGCGCCAGCAGCTCCCCTCAGGGAGCAAGGACTGAAGCTTTCTTT.

The chain has TRBV28 and TRBJ2-1; the D is unclear. This CDR3 spans 14 amino acids. Germline assignment: CDR1 MDHEN and CDR2 SYDVKM. V was shortened by 6 bases and J by 3 bases, with 12 bases between the two germline ends. CDR3 amino acids: CASRGQGNYNEQFF. In nucleotides, the CDR3 is TGTGCCAGCAGAGGTCAAGGGAACTACAATGAGCAGTTCTTC.

This chain uses TRBV11-2 with TRBJ2-1; D gene ambiguous. The ends were cut back, 8 bases at V and 0 bases at J, with 20 bases in the middle. The germline V gene encodes CDR1 SGHAT and CDR2 FQNNGV. This CDR3 comprises 17 residues. In DNA, the CDR3 is TGTGCCAGCGCCCCGGTTTTAGGAACGAGCTCCTACAATGAGCAGTTCTTC. This gives the protein CASAPVLGTSSYNEQFF.

The gene calls are TRBV6-1 and TRBJ1-2; 8 bases are shared with TRBD1. The ends lost 1 base at V and 4 bases at J; junction bases unmatched: 8. CDR1 and CDR2 (germline): MNHNS, SASEGT. This CDR3 is built from 16 residues. Here the CDR3 DNA reads TGTGCCAGCAGTGAAGGAGTTCAGGGGGCCGGCTATGGCTACACCTTC. Its translation is CASSEGVQGAGYGYTF.

The V call is TRBV7-9, the J call TRBJ2-3; TRBD2 might be the D (6 bases). Germline values: CDR1 SEHNR, CDR2 FQNEAQ (reference sequence). The V gene lost 5 bases and the J gene lost 2 bases, with 14 bases spanning the gap. The CDR3 sequence is 15 residues long. CDR3 residues: CASSRRRDFTDTQYF. CDR3 in DNA: TGTGCCAGCAGCCGCCGCCGGGACTTCACAGATACGCAGTATTTT.

V is TRBV5-1 and J is TRBJ1-3, with a tentative D call TRBD1 (6 bases). The length of the CDR3 is 14 residues. Germline lookup yields CDR1 SGHRS and CDR2 YFSETQ. Trimming took off 0 bases at V and 8 bases at J, with 12 bases between the two ends. CDR3 region: CASSLEGRGDTIYF. Here the CDR3 DNA reads TGCGCCAGCAGCTTGGAAGGCAGGGGAGACACCATATATTTT.

The chain is built from TRBV7-2 and TRBJ2-3; 8 nucleotides line up with TRBD2. Germline CDR1 SGHTA, CDR2 FQGNSA. J was trimmed by 2 bases and V by 5 bases; bases with no gene match: 3. The CDR3 contains 14 residues. CDR3 bases: TGTGCCAGCAGCCCAGCGGGAGCCACAGATACGCAGTATTTT. Protein product: CASSPAGATDTQYF.